Shown below are 2 T cell receptor beta chains from a single sample sequenced in a study of T cells in Graves' hyperthyroidism and ophthalmopathy. RNA transcripts were the template for amplifying TCR beta CDR3 regions. First-round RT-PCR with HTBI primers amplified the TCR CDR3 region. Via MiXCR, TCRdb re-called the multiplex PCR reads, giving one row per CDR3 protein. The data hold hundreds of thousands of distinct CDR3 sequences, with 35% to 40% observed a single time. The sample taken for sequencing was blood. The source is a man aged 18 to 30 with Graves' hyperthyroidism.

V and J are TRBV12-3 or TRBV12-4 and TRBJ2-7; 7 nucleotides align to TRBD2. There are 14 residues in the CDR3. J was trimmed by 6 bases and V by 6 bases; bases with no gene match: 11. CDR3: CASSRSPAGVEQYF. The DNA of the CDR3 is TGTGCCAGCAGCCGTTCCCCGGCGGGAGTCGAGCAGTACTTC.

There are many counts of this clonotype. This rearrangement joins TRBV19 to TRBJ1-6; unclear D gene. V lost 1 base, J lost 0 bases, and 7 bases lay in between. This CDR3 has 16 amino acids. The germline CDR1 and CDR2 sequences are LNHDA and SQIVND (reference sequence). The CDR3 sequence is CASSIGGSSYNSPLHF. The CDR3 coding sequence is TGTGCCAGTAGTATAGGAGGGAGCTCCTATAATTCACCCCTCCACTTT.